This TCR beta chain was captured by sequencing in a study of graft-versus-host responses after intestinal transplantation (dated by TCRdb to 2020 to 2023). Looking at the study overall: Recipients received multivisceral, liver-intestinal, or isolated intestinal transplants. Every recipient was given anti-thymocyte globulin induction, followed by roughly 3 years of maintenance tacrolimus and steroids. After intestinal transplantation, graft-versus-host and host-versus-graft alloreactive T cell clones were followed in the graft, circulation and bone marrow using bulk TCR-beta CDR3 sequencing. To identify alloreactive clones, pre-transplant mixed lymphocyte reaction products were sequenced and then compared with unstimulated pre-transplant donor and recipient T cells. The cohort enrolled fewer than 25 intestinal transplant recipients including one retransplant, and a few patients lacking pretransplant specimens were excluded. A peak of at least 4% donor T cells among recipient peripheral blood mononuclear cells was the definition used for donor T cell macrochimerism. Samples from a few later patients were sequenced in-house on an Illumina MiSeq with MiXCR processing rather than by the commercial service. What the research found in general, with its limitations: In patients with donor T cell macrochimerism, the allografts had high GvH to HvG T cell clonal ratios. Early after transplant, peak levels of circulating GvH clones were associated with declines in HvG clones. GvH clones turned up in recipient bone marrow, with some appearing earlier in ileal mucosa or blood, a pattern consistent with an intestinal mucosal origin. Conclusions were limited by the relatively low number and heterogeneity of intestinal transplant patients.

The time point label here, explained by the study, means: cells obtained before transplantation from donor or recipient. CD3+CD4+ and CD3+CD8+ populations were FACS-sorted from unstimulated pre-transplant donor and recipient cells taken from spleen or lymph nodes. The CDR3 contains 17 residues, cysteine and phenylalanine counted. Solely the CDR3 DNA is kept, with 51 bases framed from the first base. Looking up the germline V gene yields CDR1 SNHLY and CDR2 FYNNEI. The junction shows trimming of 6 bases on V and 1 base on J, and the gene matches do not reach 7 bases of it. Regarding this clone: The antigen it recognizes is unknown. No quality values exist for individual bases; no much larger clone is one base distant.

Libraries were made using the immunoSEQ multiplex PCR assay. For most patients, genomic DNA was isolated with the Qiagen DNeasy Blood and Tissue Kit and shipped frozen to Adaptive Biotechnologies for TCR sequencing. For most patients, high-throughput TCR-beta CDR3 sequencing of genomic DNA was performed by Adaptive Biotechnologies. Per the original workflow: Adaptive's ImmunoSEQ software was the source of the TCR sequencing data for around 20 patients, while a few other patients were processed with MiXCR and VDJtools. CD4 versus CD8 sorting errors were corrected by removing sequences found in both subsets at a frequency ratio below 5:1. CDR3 nucleotide sequences shared between donor and recipient were removed because their origin could not be assigned. To count as alloreactive, a clone needed at least 2-fold expansion over unstimulated cells and a minimum CFSE-low frequency of 0.002% (template counts) or 0.001% (read counts). A clone was considered mappable if detected in the sequenced pre-transplant spleen, lymph node, or MLR CFSE-low populations of the donor or recipient. Cumulative frequency of alloreactive clones was calculated as a percentage of all sequences weighted by copy number. Held by TCRdb, this immuneACCESS table contains in-frame sequences only and omits some clones. Under half of the omission traces to an unresolved V gene where checked; the cause of the rest is unknown. The V and J calls and the clone size are those of that table, but D and trimming were determined from the DNA. The sample contains some 83,000 clones, 91% of them found a single time. The ten largest clones take up about 0.1% of the sample.

The receptor was derived from a human donor who received an intestinal transplant. The material was unstimulated CD4+ T cells sorted from spleen or lymph node cells, obtained before intestinal transplant. The V and J genes are TRBV2 and TRBJ2-3, and 13 junction bases match TRBD2. The nucleotides are TGTGCCAGCAGCTGGACTAGCGGGGGATGGCGCACAGATACGCAGTATTTT. Its coded protein is CASSWTSGGWRTDTQYF.